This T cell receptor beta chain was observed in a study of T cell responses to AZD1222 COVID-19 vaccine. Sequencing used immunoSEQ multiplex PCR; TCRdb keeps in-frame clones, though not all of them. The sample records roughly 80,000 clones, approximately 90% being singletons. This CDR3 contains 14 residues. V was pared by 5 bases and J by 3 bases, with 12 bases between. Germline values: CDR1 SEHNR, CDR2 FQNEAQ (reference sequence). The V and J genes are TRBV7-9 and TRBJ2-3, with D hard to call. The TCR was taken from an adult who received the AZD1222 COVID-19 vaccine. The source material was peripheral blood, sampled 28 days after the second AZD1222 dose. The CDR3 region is CASSLGESTDTQYF. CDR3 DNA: TGTGCCAGCAGCCTAGGTGAGAGTACAGATACGCAGTATTTT.